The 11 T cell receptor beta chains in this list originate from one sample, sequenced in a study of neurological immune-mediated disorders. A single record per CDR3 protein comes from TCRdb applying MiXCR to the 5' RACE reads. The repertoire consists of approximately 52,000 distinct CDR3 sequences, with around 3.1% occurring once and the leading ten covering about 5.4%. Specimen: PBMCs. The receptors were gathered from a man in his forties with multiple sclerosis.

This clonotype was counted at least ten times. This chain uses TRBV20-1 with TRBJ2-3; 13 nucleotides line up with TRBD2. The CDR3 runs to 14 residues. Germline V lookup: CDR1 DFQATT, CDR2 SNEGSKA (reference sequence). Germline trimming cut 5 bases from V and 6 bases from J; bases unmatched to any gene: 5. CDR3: CSALLAGGPDTQYF. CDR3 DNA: TGCAGTGCTTTACTAGCGGGGGGGCCGGATACGCAGTATTTT.

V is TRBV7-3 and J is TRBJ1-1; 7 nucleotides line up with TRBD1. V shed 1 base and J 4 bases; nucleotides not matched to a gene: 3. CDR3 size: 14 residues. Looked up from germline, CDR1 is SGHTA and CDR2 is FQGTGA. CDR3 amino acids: CASSLRPGGTEAFF. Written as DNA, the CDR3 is TGTGCCAGCAGCTTAAGGCCAGGGGGCACTGAAGCTTTCTTT.

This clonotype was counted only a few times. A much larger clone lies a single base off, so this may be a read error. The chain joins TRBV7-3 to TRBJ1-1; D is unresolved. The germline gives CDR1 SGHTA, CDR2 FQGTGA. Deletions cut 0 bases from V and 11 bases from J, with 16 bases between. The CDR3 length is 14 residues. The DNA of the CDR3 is TGTGCCAGCAGCTTAACGTCCGACCGATTGGGGGCTTTCTTT. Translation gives CASSLTSDRLGAFF.

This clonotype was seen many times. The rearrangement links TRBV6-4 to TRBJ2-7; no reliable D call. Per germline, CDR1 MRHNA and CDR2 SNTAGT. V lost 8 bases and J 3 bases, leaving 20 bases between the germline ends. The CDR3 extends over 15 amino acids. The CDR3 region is CASDSRRSRYYEQYF. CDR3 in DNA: TGTGCCAGCGATTCGAGGCGTTCGAGATACTACGAGCAGTACTTC.

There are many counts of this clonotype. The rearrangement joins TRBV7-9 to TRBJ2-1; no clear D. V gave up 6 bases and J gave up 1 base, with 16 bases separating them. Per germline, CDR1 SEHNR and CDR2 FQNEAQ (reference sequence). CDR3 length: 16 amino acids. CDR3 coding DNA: TGTGCCAGCAGAAAAAATCAAGGGAAGTCCTACAATGAGCAGTTCTTC. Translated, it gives CASRKNQGKSYNEQFF.

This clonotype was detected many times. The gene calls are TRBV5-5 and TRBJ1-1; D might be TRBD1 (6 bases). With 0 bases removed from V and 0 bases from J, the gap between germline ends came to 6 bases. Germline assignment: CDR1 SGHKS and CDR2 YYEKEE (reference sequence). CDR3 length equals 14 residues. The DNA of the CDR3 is TGTGCCAGCAGCTTGGGACAGGTGAACACTGAAGCTTTCTTT. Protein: CASSLGQVNTEAFF. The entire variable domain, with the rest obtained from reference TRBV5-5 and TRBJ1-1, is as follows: DAGVTQSPTHLIKTRGQQVTLRCSPISGHKSVSWYQQVLGQGPQFIFQYYEKEERGRGNFPDRFSARQFPNYSSELNVNALLLGDSALYLCASSLGQVNTEAFFGQGTRLTVV.

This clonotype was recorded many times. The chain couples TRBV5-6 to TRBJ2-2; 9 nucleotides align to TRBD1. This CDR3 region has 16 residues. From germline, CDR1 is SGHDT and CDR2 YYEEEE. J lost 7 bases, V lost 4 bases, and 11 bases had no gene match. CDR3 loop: CASSPDRGVYDGELFF. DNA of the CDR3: TGTGCCAGCAGCCCCGACAGGGGGGTGTATGACGGGGAGCTGTTTTTT.

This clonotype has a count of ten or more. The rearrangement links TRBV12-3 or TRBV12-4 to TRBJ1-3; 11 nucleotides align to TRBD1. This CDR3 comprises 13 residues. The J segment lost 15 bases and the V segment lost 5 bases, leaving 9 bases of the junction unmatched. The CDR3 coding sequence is TGTGCCAGCAGTCACGGGACAGGGGGTATAGGATATTTT. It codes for CASSHGTGGIGYF.

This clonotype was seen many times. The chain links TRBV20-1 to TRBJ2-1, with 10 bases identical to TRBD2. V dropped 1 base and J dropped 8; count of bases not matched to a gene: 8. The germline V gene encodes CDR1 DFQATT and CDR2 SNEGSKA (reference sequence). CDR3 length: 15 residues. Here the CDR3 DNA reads TGCAGTGCTAGAGGTCTAGCGGGGGCGGGGGATGAGCAGTTCTTC. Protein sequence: CSARGLAGAGDEQFF.

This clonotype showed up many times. CDR3 region: CASNGDGPGAFF. CDR3 bases: TGTGCCAGTAATGGGGACGGGCCGGGGGCTTTCTTT. The chain recombines TRBV2 with TRBJ1-1; tentatively, D is TRBD1 (5 bases). Trimming pared 9 bases from V and 11 bases from J, leaving 19 bases between. Germline V gene data show CDR1 as SNHLY and CDR2 as FYNNEI. The CDR3 length is 12 residues.

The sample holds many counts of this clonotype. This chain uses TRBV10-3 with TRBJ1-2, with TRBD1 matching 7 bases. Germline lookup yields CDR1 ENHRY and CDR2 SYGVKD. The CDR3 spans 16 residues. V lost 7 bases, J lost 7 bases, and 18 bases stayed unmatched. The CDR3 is CAINPGQSSIVFGYTF. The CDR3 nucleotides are TGTGCCATCAATCCGGGACAGTCGAGTATCGTGTTTGGCTACACCTTC.